This T cell receptor beta chain was retrieved from a study of beta chain features in type 1 diabetes. Regarding the study as a whole: Type 1 diabetes patients had TCRB CDR3s that were shorter (moderately but significantly so) in all four CD4+ subsets.

The whole isolated RNA underwent reverse transcription, so sequencing captured expressed TCRB transcripts. This table comes from immunoSEQ multiplex PCR, and its TCRdb copy is limited to in-frame clones, with some not included. The profile shows 330,000 or so clones, roughly 12% of them singletons. This clone was counted a few times. Its antigen remains unknown. Germline values: CDR1 LNHNV, CDR2 YYDKDF (reference sequence). J lost 5 bases, V lost 0 bases, and 16 bases had no gene match. The CDR3 runs 19 residues. The chain carries TRBV15 and TRBJ1-5; 7 bases are shared with TRBD1. Material for sequencing was naive CD4+ T cells from blood. This clonotype was obtained from a woman younger than 30 with type 1 diabetes. CDR3 in DNA: TGTGCCACCAGCAGAGATCTCTACCCGACAGGGCGGGGGGATCAGCCCCAGCATTTT. Amino acid sequence: CATSRDLYPTGRGDQPQHF.